This T cell receptor (beta chain) appears in the sequencing data of a study of T-cell reconstitution after alpha-beta-depleted transplantation in children. Unique molecular identifiers were incorporated into the prepared TCRbeta library. MiXCR was run by TCRdb on the PCR reads, yielding one entry per CDR3 protein. Among around 410,000 distinct CDR3 sequences listed, roughly 11% were seen once. The CDR3 is 14 residues long. Trimming shortened V by 3 bases and J by 6 bases, and 13 bases separated the two germline ends. Germline V gene lookup returns CDR1 SEHNR and CDR2 FQNEAQ (reference sequence). The receptor's source is a human donor who donated a stem cell graft to a child with acute myeloid leukemia. The source material was PBMCs from the stem cell graft donor, sampled from the stem cell graft. The rearrangement joins TRBV7-9 to TRBJ2-3; D perhaps matches TRBD1 (5 bases). The CDR3 DNA reads TGTGCCAGCAGCTTGTTCCAGGGTTTGGATACGCAGTATTTT. Translation gives CASSLFQGLDTQYF.